This T cell receptor (beta chain) was found in a study of cytomegalovirus exposure and HLA in healthy donors. Study results and caveats: Three chains tied to CMV proved CMV antigen-specific in vitro. Earlier analysis found most TCR beta V segments productive about 87% or about 30% of the time. In a later analysis, HLA-associated TCR beta chains were more clonally expanded than equally common others. Most TCR sequences proved rare, with some public TCRs found in many donors.

With respect to this clone: What it binds is not known.

Vbeta (60) and Jbeta (13) primers were used in the PCR. Clones were read by immunoSEQ multiplex PCR, and TCRdb kept only the in-frame ones, dropping some. The top ten hold 3.5% to 4.5% of the sample, which has some 120,000 clones, 79% seen once. This CDR3 contains 13 residues. CDR1 is MNHNS, CDR2 SASEGT, per germline. V gave up 8 bases and J gave up 0 bases, with 8 bases separating them. The rearrangement links TRBV6-1 to TRBJ1-3; D is ambiguous. The receptor comes from a young man in good health and CMV-seropositive. The sequenced sample was PBMCs. In nucleotides, the CDR3 is TGTGCCAGCCCCGGGTACTCTGGAAACACCATATATTTT. Translation gives CASPGYSGNTIYF.